What follows are 20 T cell receptor beta chains derived from one specimen sequenced in a study of CD8+ T cells in alopecia areata. In each case, RNA was isolated and then reverse transcribed into cDNA as the sequencing template. Libraries were prepared by immunoSEQ multiplex PCR; TCRdb keeps only in-frame clonotypes and omits some of them. Of 200,000 to 250,000 clones in the sample, 50% to 70% are singletons; the top ten hold 0.45%. The material was CD4+ T cells sorted from blood, obtained at week 0. All receptors come from a human donor with alopecia areata.

The rearrangement joins TRBV18 to TRBJ2-7, with 7 nucleotides matching TRBD1. CDR3 length: 15 residues. After removal of 3 bases from V and 3 bases from J, the junction contained 8 bases not matched to a gene. Germline loops: CDR1 KGHSH, CDR2 LQKENI. The CDR3 region has the DNA TGTGCCAGCTCACCCCGGGCAGGGGGTCACTACGAGCAGTACTTC. It specifies CASSPRAGGHYEQYF.

This clone has more than one count but fewer than ten. V gene TRBV7-2 combines with J gene TRBJ2-7; D might be TRBD1 or TRBD2, each matching 5 bases. V lost 10 bases and J lost 0, with 13 bases in between. The CDR3 is 13 residues long. Germline CDR1 reads SGHTA; CDR2 reads FQGNSA. As DNA, the CDR3 is TGTGCCACCGGGACGTCTAGCTCCTACGAGCAGTACTTC. As protein: CATGTSSSYEQYF.

This clone was observed a few times. The chain employs TRBV7-8 and TRBJ2-3; 9 nucleotides line up with TRBD2. Germline CDR1 reads SGHVS; CDR2 reads FQNEAQ. J lost 3 bases, V lost 5 bases, and 9 bases had no gene match. This CDR3 is built from 16 residues. This CDR3 reads CASSPHYSGSTDTQYF. The CDR3 DNA follows: TGTGCCAGCAGCCCGCACTATAGCGGGAGTACAGATACGCAGTATTTT. Based on the CDR3 plus reference TRBV7-8 and TRBJ2-3, the full variable domain is GAGVSQSPRYKVAKRGQDVALRCDPISGHVSLFWYQQALGQGPEFLTYFQNEAQLDKSGLPSDRFFAERPEGSVSTLKIQRTQQEDSAVYLCASSPHYSGSTDTQYFGPGTRLTVL.

There are a few counts of this clone. Distinct nucleotide sequences in the sample also encode this CDR3. The gene calls are TRBV7-9 and TRBJ1-5; D gene uncertain. The CDR3 covers 15 residues. V lost 3 bases and J lost 3, with 12 bases in between. Germline V lookup: CDR1 SEHNR, CDR2 FQNEAQ (reference sequence). CDR3 residues: CASSLGPGFNQPQHF. The DNA of the CDR3 is TGTGCCAGCAGCTTGGGCCCGGGCTTCAATCAGCCCCAGCATTTT. Complete variable domain (other parts from reference TRBV7-9 and TRBJ1-5): DTGVSQNPRHKITKRGQNVTFRCDPISEHNRLYWYRQTLGQGPEFLTYFQNEAQLEKSRLLSDRFSAERPKGSFSTLEIQRTEQGDSAMYLCASSLGPGFNQPQHFGDGTRLSIL.

In its sample, this clone was seen once. The CDR3 loop reads CASSLSGQGDSPLHF. CDR3 coding DNA: TGTGCCAGCAGTTTATCAGGACAGGGAGATTCACCCCTCCACTTT. This chain uses TRBV27 with TRBJ1-6; 8 bases map to TRBD1. This CDR3 contains 15 residues. The germline CDR1 and CDR2 sequences are MNHEY and SMNVEV (reference sequence). V dropped 0 bases and J dropped 8; count of bases not matched to a gene: 3.

This clone was seen a few times. V usage is TRBV4-1 and J usage is TRBJ1-1; perhaps TRBD1 as D (6 bases). Between the trimmed V and J ends, which lost 3 bases and 1 base, there was a span of 12 bases. CDR1 is MGHRA, CDR2 YSYEKL, per germline. The CDR3 length is 15 residues. CDR3 in DNA: TGCGCCAGCAGCCAGGTAGCGGGGGCGAACACTGAAGCTTTCTTT. Translation: CASSQVAGANTEAFF.

V gene TRBV30 combines with J gene TRBJ2-3; 7 nucleotides match TRBD2. The germline gives CDR1 GTSNPN, CDR2 SVGIG (reference sequence). The CDR3 length is 13 residues. With 4 bases clipped from V and 3 bases from J, the junction kept 4 bases outside the gene matches. The CDR3 is CAWKWRETDTQYF. In nucleotides, the CDR3 is TGTGCCTGGAAATGGCGGGAGACAGATACGCAGTATTTT.

The chain's CDR3 is CASSLASTGRVQEQYF. DNA for the CDR3: TGTGCCAGCAGCTTAGCGTCGACAGGGAGGGTGCAAGAGCAGTACTTC. The chain carries TRBV7-2 and TRBJ2-7; possibly TRBD1 or TRBD2 for D (7 bases each). The germline V gene has CDR1 SGHTA and CDR2 FQGNSA. This CDR3 spans 16 amino acids. Trimming cost V 0 bases and J 7 bases, with 19 bases left between them. The full variable domain, completed using reference TRBV7-2 and TRBJ2-7, is GAGVSQSPSNKVTEKGKDVELRCDPISGHTALYWYRQSLGQGLEFLIYFQGNSAPDKSGLPSDRFSAERTGGSVSTLTIQRTQQEDSAVYLCASSLASTGRVQEQYFGPGTRLTVT.

The chain combines TRBV5-6 with TRBJ1-2, with D tentatively TRBD1 (5 bases). This CDR3 spans 12 amino acids. Per the germline V gene, CDR1 is SGHDT and CDR2 is YYEEEE. Trimming removed 7 bases at V and 2 bases at J, with 9 bases between. The chain's CDR3 is CASYRLNYGYTF. The CDR3 coding sequence is TGTGCCAGCTACAGGCTGAACTATGGCTACACCTTC.

The J gene is TRBJ1-4, the V gene TRBV6-6; TRBD1 matches 10 bases. CDR1 is MNHNY and CDR2 is SVGAGI in the germline V gene (reference sequence). Unmatched junction bases numbered 6, after V lost 6 bases and J lost 8 bases. CDR3 length equals 14 residues. CDR3 loop: CASRGDRGKEKLFF. The CDR3, as DNA: TGTGCCAGCAGGGGGGACAGGGGCAAAGAAAAACTGTTTTTT.

The J gene is TRBJ1-2, the V gene TRBV4-1; maybe TRBD1 (6 bases). The CDR3 is 17 residues long. The V and J ends lost 2 bases and 5 bases respectively, with 21 bases between them. CDR1 MGHRA and CDR2 YSYEKL come from the germline V gene. CDR3 nucleotides: TGCGCCAGCAGCCAACCCGCGTATGGGGGGCATAGTTATGGCTACACCTTC. This sequence encodes CASSQPAYGGHSYGYTF.

This chain connects TRBV7-2 to TRBJ1-2; 8 bases fit TRBD1. In germline, CDR1 is SGHTA, CDR2 FQGNSA. The CDR3 spans 14 residues. V shed 4 bases and J 8 bases; nucleotides not matched to a gene: 9. The CDR3 spells CASSSRTGIGGYTF. The CDR3 DNA is TGTGCCAGCAGCTCCCGGACAGGGATTGGCGGCTACACCTTC.

V and J are TRBV29-1 and TRBJ2-1; possibly TRBD2 for D (6 bases). The CDR3 is 14 amino acids. From germline, CDR1 is SQVTM and CDR2 ANQGSEA. V shed 1 base and J shed 5 bases, with 12 bases lying between them. The CDR3 here is CSVEGRLVNNEQFF. The CDR3 DNA follows: TGCAGCGTTGAAGGTAGACTAGTCAACAATGAGCAGTTCTTC.

This clone has just a few counts. V usage is TRBV30 and J usage is TRBJ1-1; D remains unclear. Germline assignment: CDR1 GTSNPN and CDR2 SVGIG (reference sequence). The V gene lost 2 bases and the J gene lost 6 bases, with 13 bases spanning the gap. CDR3 length equals 13 residues. CDR3 protein: CAWSNGLKAEAFF. The CDR3 DNA reads as TGTGCCTGGAGTAACGGGTTAAAGGCTGAAGCTTTCTTT.

DNA of the CDR3: TGCAGCGTTTGGCCAGCCACCGGGGACTATGGCTACACCTTC. Translated, it gives CSVWPATGDYGYTF. This rearrangement joins TRBV29-1 to TRBJ1-2; D gene uncertain. The CDR3 length is 14 residues. In germline, CDR1 is SQVTM, CDR2 ANQGSEA. Trimming took off 5 bases at V and 3 bases at J, with 16 bases between the two ends.

The rearrangement uses TRBV29-1 and TRBJ1-3; possibly TRBD1 for D (5 bases). Per germline, CDR1 SQVTM and CDR2 ANQGSEA. V was cut by 3 bases and J by 4 bases, with 10 bases left in between. The CDR3 loop spans 13 amino acids. CDR3 loop: CSVEGTVGNTIYF. The CDR3 nucleotides are TGCAGCGTTGAGGGGACTGTAGGAAACACCATATATTTT.

In its sample, this clone was seen a few times. J is TRBJ2-6 and V is TRBV30; a possible D gene is TRBD1 (5 bases). The CDR3 has 18 amino acids. Trimming removed 1 base from V and 0 bases from J, with 16 bases in between. Germline CDR1 reads GTSNPN; CDR2 reads SVGIG (reference sequence). CDR3 DNA sequence: TGTGCCTGGAGTGCGGACACTTTCCCACTCTCTGGGGCCAACGTCCTGACTTTC. This sequence encodes CAWSADTFPLSGANVLTF.

The chain combines TRBV6-1 with TRBJ1-2; D unclear. The CDR3 contains 13 residues. The germline V gene has CDR1 MNHNS and CDR2 SASEGT. Trimming pared 2 bases from V and 4 bases from J, leaving 8 bases between. For the CDR3, the DNA is TGTGCCAGCAGTGAATCGGTGGGCTATGGCTACACCTTC. It is translated as CASSESVGYGYTF.

The V and J genes are TRBV4-1 and TRBJ1-2; D gene ambiguous. CDR1 is MGHRA, CDR2 YSYEKL, per germline. With 1 base removed from V and 3 bases from J, the gap between germline ends came to 15 bases. The CDR3 has 16 amino acids. The CDR3 sequence: CASSQGRSGWDYGYTF. The CDR3 coding sequence is TGCGCCAGCAGCCAAGGCCGTTCGGGTTGGGACTATGGCTACACCTTC.

This clone was detected a few times. The chain uses TRBV7-9 and TRBJ2-1, with 7 bases identical to TRBD1. CDR3 length: 15 residues. Germline V gives CDR1 SEHNR, CDR2 FQNEAQ (reference sequence). The junction had 7 bases not matched to a gene; V was cut back by 3 bases and J by 5 bases. This CDR3 reads CASSFRQGPNNEQFF. The CDR3 DNA reads TGTGCCAGCAGCTTTAGACAGGGACCTAACAATGAGCAGTTCTTC.